Below, 29 T cell receptor beta chains from the same sample are listed, as sequenced in a study of blood T cells in healthy people across ages. A sample-barcoded 5' primer and a J-beta primer mix were used in a second PCR of roughly 7 to 12 cycles. MiXCR was run by TCRdb on the 5' RACE reads, yielding one entry per CDR3 protein. The repertoire includes fewer than 600,000 distinct CDR3 sequences, around a quarter of them detected once, and approximately 3.6% sits in the top ten. These same records also appear under a second study, on T cells of mothers and their children.

What was sequenced was blood. The origin of the receptors is a boy younger than 10 in good health.

The sample holds many counts of this clonotype. The chain links TRBV27 to TRBJ1-2; the D is unclear. This CDR3 is built from 16 residues. Trimming pared 0 bases from V and 3 bases from J, leaving 14 bases between. The germline gives CDR1 MNHEY, CDR2 SMNVEV (reference sequence). The CDR3 region has the DNA TGTGCCAGCAGTTTATCCCCGGCCGAGGCGTACTATGGCTACACCTTC. Its translation is CASSLSPAEAYYGYTF.

In its sample, this clonotype was seen a few times. CDR3 DNA sequence: TGCGCCAGCAGCTTGAGGGGACTAGCGGGGGACAATGAGCAGTTCTTC. It codes for CASSLRGLAGDNEQFF. The J gene is TRBJ2-5, the V gene TRBV5-1; 14 positions match TRBD2. The J call may be incorrect, as the DNA end agrees better with TRBJ2-1. Germline CDR1 reads SGHRS; CDR2 reads YFSETQ. The CDR3 consists of 16 residues.

The chain links TRBV18 to TRBJ2-3; perhaps D is TRBD1 or TRBD2 (5 bases each). CDR1 KGHSH and CDR2 LQKENI come from the germline V gene. This CDR3 is 15 amino acids long. Between the trimmed V and J ends, which lost 5 bases and 4 bases, there was a span of 16 bases. The CDR3 region is CASSGTRGSADTQYF. CDR3 bases: TGTGCCAGCTCAGGGACGAGGGGTTCAGCAGATACGCAGTATTTT.

This chain uses TRBV30 with TRBJ1-4; D call uncertain. Per the germline V gene, CDR1 is GTSNPN and CDR2 is SVGIG (reference sequence). CDR3 size: 12 residues. V dropped 4 bases and J dropped 0 bases, with 3 bases sitting between them. The CDR3 sequence: CAWTPTNEKLFF. For the CDR3, the DNA is TGTGCCTGGACACCAACTAATGAAAAACTGTTTTTT.

The V and J genes are TRBV7-6 and TRBJ1-2; 11 nucleotides match TRBD1. The CDR3 contains 16 residues. V lost 6 bases and J lost 3; bases outside the gene matches: 9. Germline V lookup: CDR1 SGHVS, CDR2 FNYEAQ. In DNA form, the CDR3 reads TGTGCCAGCAGACAAATGGACAGGGGGCGCGACTATGGCTACACCTTC. This sequence encodes CASRQMDRGRDYGYTF.

The chain has TRBV3-1 and TRBJ2-1, with 7 bases aligning to TRBD2. The V and J ends lost 4 bases and 4 bases, in that order; junction bases with no gene match: 16. The CDR3 runs 18 residues. Looked up from germline, CDR1 is LGHDT and CDR2 is YNNKEL (reference sequence). The DNA of the CDR3 is TGTGCCAGCAGCCCCAGACAGACCGGGACTAAACCTTACAATGAGCAGTTCTTC. Amino acid sequence: CASSPRQTGTKPYNEQFF.

This clonotype was seen only a few times. The rearrangement uses TRBV9 and TRBJ1-3; D uncertain. Germline lookup yields CDR1 SGDLS and CDR2 YYNGEE. The CDR3 runs to 15 residues. Deletions cut 5 bases from V and 0 bases from J, with 12 bases between. CDR3 protein: CASSVADYSGNTIYF. In DNA form, the CDR3 reads TGTGCCAGCAGTGTGGCGGACTACTCTGGAAACACCATATATTTT.

The CDR3 here is CSARGGVGEQYF. The CDR3 DNA is TGCAGTGCTAGAGGGGGTGTCGGCGAGCAGTACTTC. This chain connects TRBV20-1 to TRBJ2-7; D unresolved. V was shortened by 1 base and J by 6 bases, with 10 bases between the two germline ends. CDR1 is DFQATT and CDR2 is SNEGSKA in the germline V gene (reference sequence). CDR3 length equals 12 residues.

The V and J genes are TRBV27 and TRBJ1-5; no definite D call. The CDR3 extends over 16 amino acids. Germline V gene data show CDR1 as MNHEY and CDR2 as SMNVEV (reference sequence). Trimming stripped 1 base from V and 2 bases from J, with 12 bases between. CDR3 sequence (DNA): TGTGCCAGCAGTTTATGCGGAGGGTGGTGCAATCAGCCCCAGCATTTT. Translating it yields CASSLCGGWCNQPQHF.

V and J are TRBV6-2 or TRBV6-3 and TRBJ2-3; 8 nucleotides align to TRBD1. This CDR3 has 14 amino acids. V lost 2 bases to trimming and J lost 5 bases; unmatched junction nucleotides: 3. Germline-derived CDR1 and CDR2 are MNHEY and SVGEGT. CDR3 bases: TGTGCCAGCAGTTACCCACAGGGGGGAGATACGCAGTATTTT. As protein: CASSYPQGGDTQYF.

J is TRBJ1-4 and V is TRBV5-1; 10 bases are shared with TRBD1. After removal of 3 bases from V and 5 bases from J, the junction contained 1 base not matched to a gene. Per germline, CDR1 SGHRS and CDR2 YFSETQ. The CDR3 totals 14 residues. CDR3 sequence reads: CASSSGQGNEKLFF. The CDR3, as DNA: TGCGCCAGCAGCTCGGGACAGGGGAATGAAAAACTGTTTTTT.

This clonotype was picked up a small number of times. The V call is TRBV3-1, the J call TRBJ2-5; 8 nucleotides line up with TRBD2. The J call may not be correct, given that the DNA end is closer to TRBJ2-1. Germline CDR1 and CDR2: LGHDT and YNNKEL (reference sequence). This CDR3 has 15 residues. For the CDR3, the DNA is TGTGCCAGCAGCCAAATAGCGGGATTGGAGAATGAGCAGTTCTTC. Translating gives CASSQIAGLENEQFF.

The chain combines TRBV20-1 with TRBJ2-5; perhaps D is TRBD1 or TRBD2 (6 bases each). The germline V gene encodes CDR1 DFQATT and CDR2 SNEGSKA (reference sequence). Trimming took 6 bases from V and 5 from J, leaving 16 bases between them. The CDR3 has 13 residues. For the CDR3, the DNA is TGCAGTGCCAAGGGGGGCGGGCAGGAGACCCAGTACTTC. Translating it yields CSAKGGGQETQYF.

The chain links TRBV6-5 to TRBJ2-1; 11 bases agree with TRBD1. This CDR3 contains 21 residues. The V gene's germline CDR1 is MNHEY and CDR2 SVGAGI. With V trimmed by 1 base and J by 0 bases, 14 bases remained unmatched. In DNA form, the CDR3 reads TGTGCCAGCAGTTACTTAAGGACAGGGGGCGCCGGGTCAAGCTCCTACAATGAGCAGTTCTTC. Translation: CASSYLRTGGAGSSSYNEQFF.

The chain links TRBV4-1 to TRBJ2-4, with a tentative D call TRBD1 (5 bases). Germline V gene data show CDR1 as MGHRA and CDR2 as YSYEKL. The CDR3 is 14 residues long. Between the trimmed V and J ends, which lost 2 bases and 8 bases, there was a span of 13 bases. In DNA, the CDR3 is TGCGCCAGCAGCCAATCAGGGCCTTTTGACATTCAGTACTTC. Translating it yields CASSQSGPFDIQYF.

The V gene is TRBV3-1, the J gene TRBJ2-1; the match to TRBD2 covers 11 bases. This CDR3 comprises 16 residues. Germline CDR1 and CDR2: LGHDT and YNNKEL (reference sequence). V lost 1 base to trimming and J lost 7 bases; unmatched junction nucleotides: 6. CDR3 sequence reads: CASSQGTTSGVNEQFF. For the CDR3, the DNA is TGTGCCAGCAGCCAAGGTACGACTAGCGGGGTAAATGAGCAGTTCTTC.

V is TRBV7-9 and J is TRBJ1-2; 7 bases align to TRBD1. The CDR3 consists of 16 residues. V shed 5 bases and J 6 bases; nucleotides not matched to a gene: 15. Germline values: CDR1 SEHNR, CDR2 FQNEAQ (reference sequence). DNA of the CDR3: TGTGCCAGCAGCCTCCTTACCGGGACAGCGAGGCATGGCTACACCTTC. It specifies CASSLLTGTARHGYTF. Full variable domain (missing parts from reference TRBV7-9 and TRBJ1-2): DTGVSQNPRHKITKRGQNVTFRCDPISEHNRLYWYRQTLGQGPEFLTYFQNEAQLEKSRLLSDRFSAERPKGSFSTLEIQRTEQGDSAMYLCASSLLTGTARHGYTFGSGTRLTVV.

The chain carries TRBV6-2 or TRBV6-3 and TRBJ1-1, with TRBD1 identical over 7 bases. Germline CDR1 reads MNHEY; CDR2 reads SVGEGT. The CDR3 contains 18 residues. The V and J ends lost 0 bases and 1 base, in that order; junction bases with no gene match: 11. This CDR3 reads CASSYSSVRGSWNTEAFF. Written as DNA, the CDR3 is TGTGCCAGCAGTTACTCTTCAGTCAGGGGGTCCTGGAACACTGAAGCTTTCTTT.

This clonotype has a handful of counts. This chain connects TRBV7-9 to TRBJ2-7; TRBD1 matches 9 bases. This CDR3 spans 15 amino acids. Germline lookup yields CDR1 SEHNR and CDR2 FQNEAQ (reference sequence). With V trimmed by 5 bases and J by 4 bases, 9 bases remained unmatched. The CDR3 DNA follows: TGTGCCAGCAGCCCAGTAGAGACAGGGGGTTACGAGCAGTACTTC. Amino acid sequence: CASSPVETGGYEQYF.

The chain joins TRBV5-4 to TRBJ1-1, with 7 bases aligning to TRBD1. The CDR3 totals 17 residues. The germline V gene has CDR1 SGHNT and CDR2 YYREEE (reference sequence). The V gene end was trimmed by 3 bases and the J gene end by 1 base; junction bases not matched to a gene: 12. CDR3 nucleotide sequence: TGTGCCAGCAGCTCTGGAAGGGGGCTATGGTCGAACACTGAAGCTTTCTTT. As protein: CASSSGRGLWSNTEAFF.

The CDR3 region is CASSLDIRGYNEQFF. The CDR3 coding sequence is TGTGCCAGCAGTTTGGACATCCGAGGCTACAATGAGCAGTTCTTC. This rearrangement joins TRBV27 to TRBJ2-1; perhaps TRBD1 as D (5 bases). Looked up from germline, CDR1 is MNHEY and CDR2 is SMNVEV (reference sequence). CDR3 length equals 15 residues. Trimming stripped 3 bases from V and 3 bases from J, with 12 bases between.

This rearrangement joins TRBV5-1 to TRBJ1-5; TRBD1 matches at 9 bases. In germline, CDR1 is SGHRS, CDR2 YFSETQ. J gave up 0 bases and V 2 bases, and 12 bases lay outside the gene matches. This CDR3 is built from 19 residues. The CDR3 sequence: CASSFERTGEPYSNQPQHF. The CDR3 bases are TGCGCCAGCAGCTTTGAGCGGACAGGGGAACCATATAGCAATCAGCCCCAGCATTTT.

The chain links TRBV6-5 to TRBJ2-3, with 8 bases identical to TRBD2. CDR3 length: 12 residues. The germline CDR1 and CDR2 sequences are MNHEY and SVGAGI. With 8 bases clipped from V and 5 bases from J, the junction kept 3 bases outside the gene matches. Written as DNA, the CDR3 is TGTGCCAGCGCGGGGGGTGTAGATACGCAGTATTTT. Translating gives CASAGGVDTQYF.

Turning to this clonotype: A junction boundary mismatches the germline segment, possibly from a read error. V gene TRBV20-1 combines with J gene TRBJ2-5, with a weak D call TRBD2 (6 bases). The CDR3 extends over 12 amino acids. CDR1 is DFQATT and CDR2 is SNEGSKA in the germline V gene (reference sequence). CDR3 in DNA: TGCAGTGCCCAGATCTGGGGGGAACAACTGTTCTTC. Its translation is CSAQIWGEQLFF.

The chain is built from TRBV6-2 or TRBV6-3 and TRBJ2-5; perhaps TRBD2 as D (6 bases). The last part of the DNA fits TRBJ2-1 better; the J call may be wrong. The V gene's germline CDR1 is MNHEY and CDR2 SVGEGT. This CDR3 spans 15 amino acids. CDR3 region: CASSRTSYSGNEQFF. The DNA of the CDR3 is TGTGCCAGCAGCCGCACTAGCTACAGCGGCAATGAGCAGTTCTTC.

The chain recombines TRBV5-1 with TRBJ2-1; TRBD2 aligns across 7 bases. The germline gives CDR1 SGHRS, CDR2 YFSETQ. V trimming: 3 bases; J trimming: 7 bases; junction bases outside the gene matches: 7. CDR3 size: 14 residues. Written as DNA, the CDR3 is TGCGCCAGCAGCTCCGAGCGGGGTTATAATGAGCAGTTCTTC. Protein product: CASSSERGYNEQFF.

There are a few counts of this clonotype. This sequence joins TRBV5-1 and TRBJ2-7; tentatively, D is TRBD1 (5 bases). Looked up from germline, CDR1 is SGHRS and CDR2 is YFSETQ. The CDR3 runs 13 residues. The V gene lost 2 bases and the J gene lost 2 bases, with 8 bases spanning the gap. The CDR3: CASSFDRPYEQYF. CDR3 DNA sequence: TGCGCCAGCAGCTTTGACAGACCCTACGAGCAGTACTTC.

The chain joins TRBV6-6 to TRBJ2-5; D may correspond to TRBD1 or TRBD2 (5 bases each). With the DNA end fitting TRBJ2-7 better, the J assignment may be wrong. The CDR3 is 14 amino acids. Per germline, CDR1 MNHNY and CDR2 SVGAGI (reference sequence). CDR3 protein: CASSSPGRGPEQYF. The CDR3, as DNA: TGTGCCAGCAGTTCCCCCGGTCGGGGCCCCGAGCAGTACTTC.

The chain links TRBV19 to TRBJ2-2; the D is unclear. The germline V gene encodes CDR1 LNHDA and CDR2 SQIVND (reference sequence). The V end lost 4 bases, the J end lost 1 base, and 16 bases lay between the germline ends. This CDR3 comprises 17 residues. The CDR3 region has the DNA TGTGCCAGTAGTACTGGGATCAGGAAACTGAACACCGGGGAGCTGTTTTTT. It specifies CASSTGIRKLNTGELFF.